The clone carrying this T cell receptor (beta chain) was recorded a few times. Its cognate antigen is unknown. This sample stems from a study of T cell repertoires in cytomegalovirus infection. Study at large: Signatures in public TCR beta sequences pointed to both CMV infection and matching HLA type.

CDR1 is SGHVS and CDR2 is FNYEAQ in the germline V gene. This CDR3 has 16 amino acids. V shed 6 bases, J shed 2 bases, and the junction held 8 bases outside the gene matches. Study-wide results and caveats: Carriers of CMV plus the relevant HLA were identified by cumulative public TCR beta family frequency. CMV-specific HLA-C-restricted TCR beta clonotypes dominated the ex vivo response.

TCRdb processed the reads anew with MiXCR; each CDR3 protein has one entry. The sample lists approximately 630,000 distinct CDR3 sequences; 24% were seen once. This TCR was sampled from a human donor in good health (CMV status not recorded). Some clones in this sample may be carry-over from other donors' samples. V is TRBV7-6 and J is TRBJ2-3, with 10 nucleotides matching TRBD1. Sample: CD8+ T cells from PBMCs. CDR3 residues: CASRSPTGGITDTQYF. CDR3 in DNA: TGTGCCAGCAGATCCCCGACAGGGGGCATCACAGATACGCAGTATTTT.